The subject of this entry is one TCR beta chain. Its antigen is not known. Sequenced by immunoSEQ multiplex PCR; TCRdb stores in-frame clones only, minus some. The sample has approximately 100,000 clones, approximately 56% seen once. The record originates from a study of cytotoxic CD8 clonotypes in ibrutinib-treated CLL. Study information: Included were 11 to 12 relapsed/refractory and about 14 treatment-naive patients, of whom about 18 were IGHV unmutated. Response specimens were obtained following a median treatment duration of 12 months, with a range of 6 to 36. Study-level points and caveats: The clonality rise at ibrutinib response reflected private clonotype expansion.

Cryopreserved PBMCs were the source of around 2 micrograms of genomic DNA, which went to TCR beta libraries. This clonotype was obtained from a human donor with chronic lymphocytic leukemia. The sample here was PBMCs, taken after 24 months of ibrutinib treatment.

The CDR3 reads CASSVEVSWDANEQFF. CDR3 DNA: TGTGCCAGCAGCGTAGAAGTGAGTTGGGACGCAAATGAGCAGTTCTTC. The J gene is TRBJ2-1, the V gene TRBV9, with D perhaps TRBD1 or TRBD2 (5 bases each). CDR1 and CDR2 from the germline V gene are SGDLS and YYNGEE. The V and J ends lost 0 bases and 7 bases respectively, with 17 bases between them. The CDR3 runs to 16 residues.